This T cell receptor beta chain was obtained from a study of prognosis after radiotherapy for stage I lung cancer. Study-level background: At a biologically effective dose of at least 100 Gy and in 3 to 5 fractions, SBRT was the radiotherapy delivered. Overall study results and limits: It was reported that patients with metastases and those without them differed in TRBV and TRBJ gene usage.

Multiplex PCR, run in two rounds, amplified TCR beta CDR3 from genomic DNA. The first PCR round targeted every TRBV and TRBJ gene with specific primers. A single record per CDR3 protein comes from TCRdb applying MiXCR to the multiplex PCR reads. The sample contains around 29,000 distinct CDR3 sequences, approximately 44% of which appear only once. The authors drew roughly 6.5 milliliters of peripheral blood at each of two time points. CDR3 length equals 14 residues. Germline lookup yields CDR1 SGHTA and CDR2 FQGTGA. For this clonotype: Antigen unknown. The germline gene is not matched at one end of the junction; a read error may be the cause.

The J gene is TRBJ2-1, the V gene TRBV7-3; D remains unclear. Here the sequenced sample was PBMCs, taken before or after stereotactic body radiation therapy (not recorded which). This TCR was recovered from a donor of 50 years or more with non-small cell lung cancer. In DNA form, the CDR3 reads TGCGCCAGCAGCCCCCACCCGTGCCTCAATGAGCAGTTCTTC. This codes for CASSPHPCLNEQFF.